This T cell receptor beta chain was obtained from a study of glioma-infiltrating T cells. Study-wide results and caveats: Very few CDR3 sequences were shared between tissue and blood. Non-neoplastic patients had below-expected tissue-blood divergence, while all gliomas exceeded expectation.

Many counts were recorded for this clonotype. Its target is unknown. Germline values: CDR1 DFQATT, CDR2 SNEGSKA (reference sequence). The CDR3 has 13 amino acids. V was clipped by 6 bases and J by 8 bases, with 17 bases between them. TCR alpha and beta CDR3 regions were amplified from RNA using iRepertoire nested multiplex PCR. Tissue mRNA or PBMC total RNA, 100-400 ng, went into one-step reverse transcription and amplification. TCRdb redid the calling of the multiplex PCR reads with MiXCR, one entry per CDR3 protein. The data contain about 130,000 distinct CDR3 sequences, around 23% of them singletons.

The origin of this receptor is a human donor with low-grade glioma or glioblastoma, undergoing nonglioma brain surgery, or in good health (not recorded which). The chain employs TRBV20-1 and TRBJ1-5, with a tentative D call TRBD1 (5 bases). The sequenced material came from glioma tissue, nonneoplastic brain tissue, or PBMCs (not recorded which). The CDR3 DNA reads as TGCAGTGCACGACGAGACAGTTCAGAGCCCCAGCATTTT. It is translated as CSARRDSSEPQHF.